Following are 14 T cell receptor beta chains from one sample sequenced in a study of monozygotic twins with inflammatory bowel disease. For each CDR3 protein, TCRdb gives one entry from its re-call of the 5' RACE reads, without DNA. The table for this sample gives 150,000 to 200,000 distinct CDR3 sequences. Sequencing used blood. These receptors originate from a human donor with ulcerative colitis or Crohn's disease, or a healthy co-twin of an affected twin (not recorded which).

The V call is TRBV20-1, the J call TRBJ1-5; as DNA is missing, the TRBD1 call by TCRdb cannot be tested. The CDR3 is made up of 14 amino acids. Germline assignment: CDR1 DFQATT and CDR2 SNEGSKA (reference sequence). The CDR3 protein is CSAGRTGRDQPQHF.

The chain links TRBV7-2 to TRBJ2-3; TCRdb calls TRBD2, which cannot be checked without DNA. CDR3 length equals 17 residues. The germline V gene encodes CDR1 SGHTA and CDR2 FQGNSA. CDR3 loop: CASSIRLAGARGDTQYF.

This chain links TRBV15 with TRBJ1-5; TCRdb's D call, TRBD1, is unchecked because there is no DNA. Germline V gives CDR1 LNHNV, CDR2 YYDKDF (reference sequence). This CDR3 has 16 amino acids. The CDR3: CATSRDRGGSNQPQHF.

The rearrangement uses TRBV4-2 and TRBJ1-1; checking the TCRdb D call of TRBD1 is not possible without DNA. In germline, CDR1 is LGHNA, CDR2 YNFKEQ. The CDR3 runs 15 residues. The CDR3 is CASSQPGTGTTEAFF.

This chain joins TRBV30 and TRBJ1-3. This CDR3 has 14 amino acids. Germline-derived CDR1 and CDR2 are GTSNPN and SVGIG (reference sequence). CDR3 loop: CAWSAGYGQNTIYF.

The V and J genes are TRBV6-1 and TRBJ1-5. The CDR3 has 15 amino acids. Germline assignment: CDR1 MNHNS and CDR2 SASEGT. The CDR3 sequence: CASRTSAGSNQPQHF.

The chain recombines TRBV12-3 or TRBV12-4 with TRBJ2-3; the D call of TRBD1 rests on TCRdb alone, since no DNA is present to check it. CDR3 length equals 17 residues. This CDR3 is CASSLPPDRGNTDTQYF.

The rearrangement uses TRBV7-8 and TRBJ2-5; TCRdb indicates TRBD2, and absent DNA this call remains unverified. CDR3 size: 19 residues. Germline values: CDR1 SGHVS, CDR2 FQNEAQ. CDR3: CASSLVLAGGRYLQETQYF. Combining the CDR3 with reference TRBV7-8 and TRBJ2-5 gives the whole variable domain GAGVSQSPRYKVAKRGQDVALRCDPISGHVSLFWYQQALGQGPEFLTYFQNEAQLDKSGLPSDRFFAERPEGSVSTLKIQRTQQEDSAVYLCASSLVLAGGRYLQETQYFGPGTRLLVL.

The CDR3 spells CASSPPPGYIPDEQFF. The J gene is TRBJ2-1, the V gene TRBV7-2; TCRdb designates TRBD2, a call that cannot be tested without DNA. CDR1 and CDR2 from the germline V gene are SGHTA and FQGNSA. CDR3 length equals 16 residues. The full variable domain, its missing parts supplied by reference TRBV7-2 and TRBJ2-1, is GAGVSQSPSNKVTEKGKDVELRCDPISGHTALYWYRQSLGQGLEFLIYFQGNSAPDKSGLPSDRFSAERTGGSVSTLTIQRTQQEDSAVYLCASSPPPGYIPDEQFFGPGTRLTVL.

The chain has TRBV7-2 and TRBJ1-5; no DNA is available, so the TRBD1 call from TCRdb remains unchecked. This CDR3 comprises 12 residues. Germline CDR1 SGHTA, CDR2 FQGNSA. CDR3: CASSLPGEPQHF.

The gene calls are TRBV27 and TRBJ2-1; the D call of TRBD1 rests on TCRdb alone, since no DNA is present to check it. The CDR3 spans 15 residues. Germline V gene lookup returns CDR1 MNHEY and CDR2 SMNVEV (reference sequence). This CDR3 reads CASSLDRGGIDEQFF.

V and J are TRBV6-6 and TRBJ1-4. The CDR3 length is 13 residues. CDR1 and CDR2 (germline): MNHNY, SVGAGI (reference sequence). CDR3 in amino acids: CASSYEGREKLFF.

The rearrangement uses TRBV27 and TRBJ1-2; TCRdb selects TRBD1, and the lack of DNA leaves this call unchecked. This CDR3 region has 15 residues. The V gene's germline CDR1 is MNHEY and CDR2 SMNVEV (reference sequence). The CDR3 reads CASSFSGQGGYGYTF.

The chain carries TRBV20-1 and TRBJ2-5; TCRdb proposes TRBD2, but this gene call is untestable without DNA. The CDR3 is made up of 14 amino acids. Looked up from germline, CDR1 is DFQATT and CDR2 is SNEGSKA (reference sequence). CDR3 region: CSAPLLAGEETQYF.